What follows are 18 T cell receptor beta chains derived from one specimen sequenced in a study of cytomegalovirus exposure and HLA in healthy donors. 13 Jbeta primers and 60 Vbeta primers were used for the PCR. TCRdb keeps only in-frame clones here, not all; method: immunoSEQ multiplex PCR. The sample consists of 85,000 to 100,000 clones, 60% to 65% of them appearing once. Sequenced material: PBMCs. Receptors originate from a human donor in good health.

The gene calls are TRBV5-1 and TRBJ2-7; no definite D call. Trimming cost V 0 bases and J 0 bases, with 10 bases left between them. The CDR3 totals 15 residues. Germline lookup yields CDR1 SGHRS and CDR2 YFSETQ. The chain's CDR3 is CASSLEPPNSYEQYF. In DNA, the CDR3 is TGCGCCAGCAGCTTGGAGCCCCCGAACTCCTACGAGCAGTACTTC.

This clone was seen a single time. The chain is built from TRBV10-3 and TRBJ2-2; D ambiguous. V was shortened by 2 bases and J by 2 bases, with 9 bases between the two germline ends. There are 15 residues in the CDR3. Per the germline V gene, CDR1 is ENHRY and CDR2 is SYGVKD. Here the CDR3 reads CAISERDINTGELFF. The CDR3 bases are TGTGCCATCAGTGAGCGAGACATAAACACCGGGGAGCTGTTTTTT.

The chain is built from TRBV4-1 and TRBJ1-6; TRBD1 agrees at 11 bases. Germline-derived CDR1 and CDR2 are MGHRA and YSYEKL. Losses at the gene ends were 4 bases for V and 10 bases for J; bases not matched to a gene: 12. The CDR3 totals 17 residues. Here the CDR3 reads CASSREGVDRGRSPLHF. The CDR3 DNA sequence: TGCGCCAGCAGCCGGGAGGGGGTGGACAGGGGGCGATCACCCCTCCACTTT.

As DNA, the CDR3 is TGTGCCAGTACCTTGGACAGTGTCCGCAATCAGCCCCAGCATTTT. This codes for CASTLDSVRNQPQHF. The gene calls are TRBV19 and TRBJ1-5; D may be TRBD1 (6 bases). The V gene lost 7 bases and the J gene lost 2 bases, with 15 bases spanning the gap. Germline loops: CDR1 LNHDA, CDR2 SQIVND (reference sequence). The CDR3 runs to 15 residues.

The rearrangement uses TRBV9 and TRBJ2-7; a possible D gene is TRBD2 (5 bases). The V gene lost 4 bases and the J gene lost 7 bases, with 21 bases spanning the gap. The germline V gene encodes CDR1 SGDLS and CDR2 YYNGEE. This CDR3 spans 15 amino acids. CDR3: CASSPYGGSLREQYF. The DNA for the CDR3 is TGTGCCAGCAGCCCCTACGGTGGGAGCCTACGAGAGCAGTACTTC.

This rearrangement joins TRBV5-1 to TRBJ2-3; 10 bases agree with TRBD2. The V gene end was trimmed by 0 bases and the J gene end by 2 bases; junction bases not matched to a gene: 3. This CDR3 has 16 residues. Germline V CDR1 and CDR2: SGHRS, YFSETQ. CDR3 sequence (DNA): TGCGCCAGCAGCTTGGCTCTAGCGGGGGCCACAGATACGCAGTATTTT. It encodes CASSLALAGATDTQYF.

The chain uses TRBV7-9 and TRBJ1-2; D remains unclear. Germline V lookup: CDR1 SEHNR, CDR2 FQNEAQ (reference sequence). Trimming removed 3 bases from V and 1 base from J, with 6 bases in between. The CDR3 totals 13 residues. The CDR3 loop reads CASSFPNNYGYTF. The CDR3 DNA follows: TGTGCCAGCAGCTTCCCAAATAACTATGGCTACACCTTC.

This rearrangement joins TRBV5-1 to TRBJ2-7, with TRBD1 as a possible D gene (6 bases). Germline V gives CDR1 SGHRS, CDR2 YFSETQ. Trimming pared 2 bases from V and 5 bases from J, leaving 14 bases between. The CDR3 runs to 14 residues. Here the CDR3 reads CASSLFQGPNEQYF. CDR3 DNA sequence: TGCGCCAGCAGCTTATTTCAGGGGCCTAACGAGCAGTACTTC.

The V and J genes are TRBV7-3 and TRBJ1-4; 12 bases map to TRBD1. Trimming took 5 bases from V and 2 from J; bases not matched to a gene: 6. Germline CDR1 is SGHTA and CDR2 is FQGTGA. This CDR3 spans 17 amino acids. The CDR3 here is CASSPGTGGSTNEKLFF. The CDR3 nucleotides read TGTGCCAGCAGCCCCGGGACAGGGGGCTCCACTAATGAAAAACTGTTTTTT.

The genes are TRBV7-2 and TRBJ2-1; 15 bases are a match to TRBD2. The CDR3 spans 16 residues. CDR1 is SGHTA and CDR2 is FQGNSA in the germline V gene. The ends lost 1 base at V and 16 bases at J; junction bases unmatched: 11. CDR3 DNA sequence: TGTGCCAGCAGCTTAGAGGGGACTAGCGGGGGGCTAAAGCGTTTCTTC. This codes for CASSLEGTSGGLKRFF.

The chain's CDR3 is CASSIDPTGWYGYTF. The CDR3 nucleotides are TGTGCCAGTAGTATAGATCCGACAGGCTGGTATGGCTACACCTTC. The chain couples TRBV19 to TRBJ1-2; tentative D call: TRBD1 (6 bases). Germline V CDR1 and CDR2: LNHDA, SQIVND (reference sequence). The CDR3 runs to 15 residues. Trimming cost V 0 bases and J 5 bases, with 13 bases left between them.

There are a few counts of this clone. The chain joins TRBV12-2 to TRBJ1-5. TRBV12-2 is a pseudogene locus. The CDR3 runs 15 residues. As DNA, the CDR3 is TGTGCAAGTCGCTTAGCTTCGTTCTTCAATCAGCCCCAGCATTTT. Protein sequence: CASRLASFFNQPQHF.

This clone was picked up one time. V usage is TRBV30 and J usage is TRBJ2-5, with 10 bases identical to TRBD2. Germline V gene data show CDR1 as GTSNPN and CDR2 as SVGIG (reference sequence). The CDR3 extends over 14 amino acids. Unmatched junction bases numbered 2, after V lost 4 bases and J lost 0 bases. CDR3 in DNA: TGTGCCTGGAAGACTAGCGGGTACCAAGAGACCCAGTACTTC. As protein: CAWKTSGYQETQYF. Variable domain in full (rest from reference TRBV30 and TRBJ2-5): SQTIHQWPATLVQPVGSPLSLECTVEGTSNPNLYWYRQAAGRGLQLLFYSVGIGQISSEVPQNLSASRPQDRQFILSSKKLLLSDSGFYLCAWKTSGYQETQYFGPGTRLLVL.

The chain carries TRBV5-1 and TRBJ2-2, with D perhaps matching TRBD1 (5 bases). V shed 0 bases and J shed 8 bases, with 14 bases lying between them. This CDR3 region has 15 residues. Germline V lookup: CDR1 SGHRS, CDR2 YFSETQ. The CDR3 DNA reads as TGCGCCAGCAGCTTGGCGCAGGGAAGTAGGGGGGAGCTGTTTTTT. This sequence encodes CASSLAQGSRGELFF.

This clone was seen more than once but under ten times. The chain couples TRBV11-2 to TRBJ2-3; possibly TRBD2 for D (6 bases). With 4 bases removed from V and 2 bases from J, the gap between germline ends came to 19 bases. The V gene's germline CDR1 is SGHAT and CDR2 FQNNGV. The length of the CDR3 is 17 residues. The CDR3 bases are TGTGCCAGCAGCTCCCTAGGGACTTGGGGATACACAGATACGCAGTATTTT. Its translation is CASSSLGTWGYTDTQYF.

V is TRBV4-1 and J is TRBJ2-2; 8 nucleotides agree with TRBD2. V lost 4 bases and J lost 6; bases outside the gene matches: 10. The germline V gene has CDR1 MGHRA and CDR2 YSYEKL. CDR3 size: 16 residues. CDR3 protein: CASSPVGGERAGELFF. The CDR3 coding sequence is TGCGCCAGCAGCCCCGTCGGGGGGGAAAGGGCCGGGGAGCTGTTTTTT.

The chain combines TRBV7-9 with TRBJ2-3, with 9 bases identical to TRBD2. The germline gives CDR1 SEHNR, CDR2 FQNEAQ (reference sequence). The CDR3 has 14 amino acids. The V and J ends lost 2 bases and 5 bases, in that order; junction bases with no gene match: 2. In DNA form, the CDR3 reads TGTGCCAGCAGCTTAATTAGCGGGGGAGATACGCAGTATTTT. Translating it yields CASSLISGGDTQYF.

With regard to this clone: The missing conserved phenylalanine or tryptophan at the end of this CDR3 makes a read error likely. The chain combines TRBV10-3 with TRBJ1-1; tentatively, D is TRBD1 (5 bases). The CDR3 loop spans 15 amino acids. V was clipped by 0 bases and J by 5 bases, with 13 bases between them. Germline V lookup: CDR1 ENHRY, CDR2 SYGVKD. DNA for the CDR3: TGTGCCATCAGTGAGTCCAAGGGGAAGAGAACTGAAGCTTTCGTT. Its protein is CAISESKGKRTEAFV.